The present TCR beta chain was sequenced within a study of blood T cells in healthy people across ages (dated by TCRdb to between 2014 and 2016). General notes on the study: Template switching captured roughly one uniquely barcoded TCR beta cDNA molecule per two T cells in model experiments. The study measured age-related changes in TCR beta repertoire diversity using deep sequencing normalized with unique cDNA molecular identifiers. Four age groups were formed from the donors: young (average 16 years), middle-aged (around 40), aged (62) and long-lived (approximately 80). To avoid experimental bias, donors of different ages were spread randomly across the sequencing lanes. For two donors (one aged 18 to 30 and one aged 80 or older), the study analyzed two additional independent replicas of 1 million unique cDNA reads from the same blood draw.

Looking up the germline V gene (reference sequence) yields CDR1 MNHNY and CDR2 SVGAGI. Inclusive of the bounding cysteine and phenylalanine, the CDR3 is 14 residues long. The retained sequence is limited to the CDR3, 42 bases, with the frame set at the first base. Comments on this clonotype: This clone's antigen is unknown. Relative to the germline gene, one junction end is altered; a read error may explain this.

Receptor amplification or capture employed 5' RACE. The run used an Illumina HiSeq 2500. A second PCR of about 6 to 11 cycles was run with a J-beta primer mix and a sample-barcoded 5' primer. A template-switch 5' adaptor carrying 12 random nucleotides introduced a unique molecular identifier onto each TCR beta cDNA molecule. Each sample yielded at least 2.5 million CDR3-containing paired-end reads. First-strand cDNA synthesis was performed from all RNA using the Mint cDNA synthesis kit, with priming by a TRBC-specific oligonucleotide. After uracil-DNA glycosylase treatment, a first 18-cycle PCR used universal primers M1SS and BC2_uni_R on all cDNA. Under the source paper's analysis protocol: For normalization, 1 million high-quality reads, each with a distinct molecular identifier, were randomly selected from each sample. Reads with shared molecular identifiers were discarded instead of being binned into consensus sequences. CDR3 identification, clonotype clustering and error correction used MiTCR with a Q25 quality threshold and the strictest error-elimination algorithm. A nonparametric unseen species model with Euler transformation was used to estimate lower-bound total TCR beta diversity. TCRdb reanalyzed the raw reads on its own, using fastp at Q25 for trimming and MiXCR for clone calling, and kept in-frame beta chains. Every distinct CDR3 protein forms one entry, paired with its most common genes and DNA. It is TCRdb's table, rather than the study itself, that gives the V and J calls and clone size. Counted in this sample were around 1,000,000 distinct CDR3 sequences; around two fifths of them appeared once. The top ten clonotypes cover under 15% of the sample.

The research as a whole found: Compared with the aged group, more naive CD4+ T cells, fewer expanded clones and increased TCR diversity were shown by the long-lived group, suggesting age selection. Estimates of total diversity from one million sequenced T cells were regarded as lower bounds and underestimates. Bulk unsorted PBMC profiling prevented conclusive comparison of naive and antigen-experienced compartments. The CMV infection status of donors was not known, potentially confounding age-related changes in expanded clonotypes. Observed TCR beta diversity correlated strongly with the percentage of naive T cells measured by flow cytometry. Observed TCR beta diversity per million T cells fell roughly linearly with age, and a significant reduction was already apparent by age roughly 41.

The roughly 39 donors, aged 6 to 90 years, were systemically healthy Caucasian individuals from Russia. About 9.6 milliliters of peripheral blood were collected from each donor into EDTA-treated Vacutainer tubes. Ficoll-Paque density-gradient centrifugation was used to isolate PBMCs, with at least 7 million obtained per sample. Total RNA, at least 6 micrograms per sample, was extracted from PBMCs with Trizol reagent. The percentages of naive CD45RAhigh/CD27high T cells were determined by flow cytometry on a PBMC aliquot from every donor. The sequence was collected from a man aged 18 to 30 in good health. Recombination linked TRBV6-6 to TRBJ1-2; TRBD1 is a weak D gene call, 5 bases matching. Input material: blood. The nucleotide sequence is given as TGTGCCAGCAGTTACTCGGATCCAGGGCCTGGCTGCACCTTC. Protein translation: CASSYSDPGPGCTF.